This TCR beta chain was sequenced in a study of T cells in Graves' hyperthyroidism and ophthalmopathy. Study-wide context: Before treatment of any kind, peripheral blood was taken at initial diagnosis.

Study-level results: The model made its ophthalmopathy prediction, and onset followed a median approximately 6 months later. Among thyroid clonotypes expanded above 0.001, most also appeared in blood.

This clonotype was seen ten or more times. Its antigen is not known. Template material for amplifying TCR beta CDR3 regions consisted of RNA transcripts. The HTBI primer set served for first-round RT-PCR of the TCR CDR3. TCRdb itself ran the multiplex PCR reads through MiXCR, one entry per CDR3 protein. Of some 650,000 distinct CDR3 sequences listed, around 15% are singletons. Germline loops: CDR1 DFQATT, CDR2 SNEGSKA (reference sequence). The CDR3 is 14 residues long. Trimming cost V 3 bases and J 8 bases, with 19 bases left between them. Specimen: blood. The TCR was taken from a middle-aged woman with Graves' ophthalmopathy. The chain employs TRBV20-1 and TRBJ1-1; perhaps TRBD1 as D (5 bases). The CDR3 sequence is CSARSTDTEREAFF. The CDR3 DNA follows: TGCAGTGCTAGGTCGACGGACACGGAGAGGGAAGCTTTCTTT.